These 31 T cell receptor beta chains share one sample of origin, sequenced in a study of blood T cells in healthy people across ages. A second PCR of 7 to 11 cycles used a sample-barcoded 5' primer and a J-beta primer mix. MiXCR was run by TCRdb on the 5' RACE reads, yielding one entry per CDR3 protein. The table lists 800,000 to 950,000 distinct CDR3 sequences, approximately 32% of them singletons. The same sample was also used in a study of T cells of mothers and their children.

Sequencing input: blood. Every receptor here comes from a woman aged 40-49 years in good health.

The chain has TRBV7-9 and TRBJ2-3, with 8 bases that match TRBD2. Looked up from germline, CDR1 is SEHNR and CDR2 is FQNEAQ (reference sequence). The length of the CDR3 is 16 residues. V dropped 5 bases and J dropped 5; count of bases not matched to a gene: 12. The CDR3 protein is CASSHPVDGGVDTQYF. DNA of the CDR3: TGTGCCAGCAGCCATCCGGTGGACGGGGGGGTAGATACGCAGTATTTT.

Many counts were recorded for this clonotype. The V call is TRBV18, the J call TRBJ2-7; a weak D match, TRBD1 (6 bases). Trimming took 2 bases from V and 2 from J, leaving 10 bases between them. CDR3 length: 14 residues. The germline V gene encodes CDR1 KGHSH and CDR2 LQKENI. The chain's CDR3 is CASSPTGPTYEQYF. CDR3 bases: TGTGCCAGCTCACCAACAGGGCCCACCTACGAGCAGTACTTC.

In its sample, this clonotype was seen a few times. The chain is built from TRBV7-9 and TRBJ2-5; D is ambiguous. CDR1 is SEHNR, CDR2 FQNEAQ, per germline (reference sequence). The CDR3 loop spans 11 amino acids. The V end lost 1 base, the J end lost 9 bases, and 6 bases lay between the germline ends. The CDR3 reads CASSLDRAQYF. The DNA of the CDR3 is TGTGCCAGCAGCTTAGACCGGGCCCAGTACTTC.

The chain carries TRBV3-1 and TRBJ2-1; the match to TRBD2 covers 7 bases. J gave up 3 bases and V 0 bases, and 11 bases lay outside the gene matches. CDR1 is LGHDT and CDR2 is YNNKEL in the germline V gene (reference sequence). This CDR3 is 18 amino acids long. CDR3 DNA sequence: TGTGCCAGCAGCCAAGAAGGACTAGTGGGGGGACTCTACAATGAGCAGTTCTTC. It yields the protein CASSQEGLVGGLYNEQFF.

Notes on this clonotype: A single base separates this from a much larger clone, so it may be a read error. No conserved phenylalanine or tryptophan is present at the end of the CDR3, so a read error is the likely explanation. The chain couples TRBV7-2 to TRBJ2-5, with TRBD2 as a possible D gene (6 bases). The CDR3 is 13 amino acids. The V end lost 4 bases, the J end lost 5 bases, and 11 bases lay between the germline ends. Germline loops: CDR1 SGHTA, CDR2 FQGNSA. This chain's CDR3 is CASSWDLGETQYL. In nucleotides, the CDR3 is TGTGCCAGCAGCTGGGACTTAGGCGAGACCCAGTACTTG.

The V gene is TRBV5-1, the J gene TRBJ2-7; D possibly matches TRBD1 or TRBD2 (6 bases each). The DNA matches TRBJ2-5 better at its end, which makes the J call doubtful. This CDR3 spans 15 amino acids. Germline V CDR1 and CDR2: SGHRS, YFSETQ. The CDR3 loop is CASSLERGAVETQYF. In nucleotides, the CDR3 is TGCGCCAGCAGCTTGGAAAGGGGGGCCGTGGAGACCCAGTACTTC.

V usage is TRBV9 and J usage is TRBJ2-3; D not resolved. With 0 bases removed from V and 0 bases from J, the gap between germline ends came to 17 bases. Per germline, CDR1 SGDLS and CDR2 YYNGEE. This CDR3 has 18 residues. CDR3 residues: CASSVGVLMGSSTDTQYF. Here the CDR3 DNA reads TGTGCCAGCAGCGTAGGAGTTTTGATGGGCTCAAGCACAGATACGCAGTATTTT. Supplemented by reference TRBV9 and TRBJ2-3, the full variable domain reads DSGVTQTPKHLITATGQRVTLRCSPRSGDLSVYWYQQSLDQGLQFLIQYYNGEERAKGNILERFSAQQFPDLHSELNLSSLELGDSALYFCASSVGVLMGSSTDTQYFGPGTRLTVL.

This clonotype has at least ten counts. The V and J genes are TRBV5-1 and TRBJ2-6; D may match TRBD1 or TRBD2 (5 bases each). Germline V gene data show CDR1 as SGHRS and CDR2 as YFSETQ. The CDR3 totals 17 residues. The V and J ends lost 0 bases and 0 bases respectively, with 10 bases between them. The CDR3 DNA is TGCGCCAGCAGCTTGGAGGGGAGAGCCTCTGGGGCCAACGTCCTGACTTTC. Protein: CASSLEGRASGANVLTF. Variable domain in full (rest from reference TRBV5-1 and TRBJ2-6): KAGVTQTPRYLIKTRGQQVTLSCSPISGHRSVSWYQQTPGQGLQFLFEYFSETQRNKGNFPGRFSGRQFSNSRSEMNVSTLELGDSALYLCASSLEGRASGANVLTFGAGSRLTVL.

This clonotype was seen many times. The chain couples TRBV4-1 to TRBJ2-1; 12 nucleotides agree with TRBD2. The J segment lost 7 bases and the V segment lost 5 bases, leaving 6 bases of the junction unmatched. The CDR3 runs to 15 residues. The germline CDR1 and CDR2 sequences are MGHRA and YSYEKL. CDR3 in DNA: TGCGCCAGCAGCGCCCTAGCGGGGGGGCCTAATGAGCAGTTCTTC. It translates to CASSALAGGPNEQFF.

The chain combines TRBV7-9 with TRBJ2-5; weak D call: TRBD1 (5 bases). The CDR3 is made up of 14 amino acids. Germline V CDR1 and CDR2: SEHNR, FQNEAQ (reference sequence). Trimming left V 5 bases short and J 4 bases short, with 14 bases between. CDR3 protein: CASSPPQGVETQYF. The CDR3 DNA reads as TGTGCCAGCAGCCCCCCGCAGGGCGTAGAGACCCAGTACTTC.

The chain couples TRBV7-8 to TRBJ1-1, with 12 positions matching TRBD1. The CDR3 spans 17 residues. V trimming: 5 bases; J trimming: 1 base; junction bases outside the gene matches: 8. Germline-derived CDR1 and CDR2 are SGHVS and FQNEAQ. CDR3 sequence: CASSRDRGLLRNTEAFF. The CDR3 DNA reads as TGTGCCAGCAGCCGGGACAGGGGGCTTCTGAGGAACACTGAAGCTTTCTTT.

This clonotype was detected many times. The chain carries TRBV29-1 and TRBJ2-1, with 7 bases matching TRBD2. The J segment lost 8 bases and the V segment lost 6 bases, leaving 10 bases of the junction unmatched. The germline CDR1 and CDR2 sequences are SQVTM and ANQGSEA. The CDR3 has 13 amino acids. CDR3 in amino acids: CSVGLGSGDEQFF. CDR3 nucleotide sequence: TGCAGCGTAGGACTAGGCTCCGGCGATGAGCAGTTCTTC.

The rearrangement joins TRBV3-1 to TRBJ2-7; D could derive from TRBD1 or TRBD2 (5 bases each). The length of the CDR3 is 15 residues. Looked up from germline, CDR1 is LGHDT and CDR2 is YNNKEL (reference sequence). The V end lost 1 base, the J end lost 5 bases, and 15 bases lay between the germline ends. The CDR3: CASSQGGMGTHEQYF. The CDR3 DNA reads TGTGCCAGCAGCCAAGGAGGGATGGGGACCCACGAGCAGTACTTC.

The chain recombines TRBV4-2 with TRBJ2-1; D not certain. From germline, CDR1 is LGHNA and CDR2 YNFKEQ. The CDR3 runs 14 residues. V lost 5 bases and J lost 1, with 9 bases in between. Here the CDR3 reads CASSLQPSYNEQFF. CDR3 coding DNA: TGTGCCAGCAGCTTGCAGCCTTCCTACAATGAGCAGTTCTTC.

This clonotype occurred a few times. The J gene is TRBJ1-5, the V gene TRBV6-5; D gene ambiguous. The CDR3 consists of 12 residues. The V gene lost 8 bases and the J gene lost 6 bases, with 11 bases spanning the gap. In germline, CDR1 is MNHEY, CDR2 SVGAGI. The CDR3 here is CASSGNGQPQHF. CDR3 sequence (DNA): TGTGCCAGCTCTGGTAATGGTCAGCCCCAGCATTTT.

This chain links TRBV5-1 with TRBJ1-1; D unclear. This CDR3 comprises 14 residues. Germline CDR1 reads SGHRS; CDR2 reads YFSETQ. Trimming cost V 0 bases and J 1 base, with 7 bases left between them. CDR3 amino acids: CASSLATPNTEAFF. CDR3 nucleotides: TGCGCCAGCAGCTTGGCCACTCCGAACACTGAAGCTTTCTTT.

The chain has TRBV11-2 and TRBJ2-3; tentatively, D is TRBD1 (5 bases). Trimming stripped 10 bases from V and 2 bases from J, with 10 bases between. The CDR3 sequence is 12 residues long. The germline gives CDR1 SGHAT, CDR2 FQNNGV. The CDR3 nucleotides read TGTGCCACCGAAGGGGACACAGATACGCAGTATTTT. This encodes CATEGDTDTQYF.

This clonotype was detected only a few times. V is TRBV10-2 and J is TRBJ1-2, with 10 bases matching TRBD1. J was trimmed by 0 bases and V by 7 bases; bases with no gene match: 5. CDR1 is WSHSY and CDR2 is SAAADI in the germline V gene. The CDR3 is made up of 15 amino acids. CDR3 in amino acids: CASNPGQGANYGYTF. CDR3 DNA sequence: TGCGCCAGCAACCCAGGACAGGGGGCTAACTATGGCTACACCTTC.

This clonotype has ten or more counts. This sequence joins TRBV15 and TRBJ2-5; 9 bases are a match to TRBD1. With V trimmed by 5 bases and J by 4 bases, 14 bases remained unmatched. This CDR3 has 17 residues. Per germline, CDR1 LNHNV and CDR2 YYDKDF (reference sequence). The CDR3 sequence is CATSAVPGQGGRETQYF. DNA of the CDR3: TGTGCCACCAGCGCTGTACCGGGACAGGGAGGCCGAGAGACCCAGTACTTC.

The V call is TRBV7-9, the J call TRBJ1-1; weak D call: TRBD1 (6 bases). V lost 1 base, J lost 8 bases, and 17 bases lay in between. This CDR3 region has 15 residues. Germline lookup yields CDR1 SEHNR and CDR2 FQNEAQ (reference sequence). CDR3 coding DNA: TGTGCCAGCAGCTTAGACGGCAGGGGTGCTGGGGAAGCTTTCTTT. Protein: CASSLDGRGAGEAFF.

This clonotype came up a few times. The rearrangement joins TRBV5-1 to TRBJ1-5; maybe TRBD1 (6 bases). This CDR3 comprises 15 residues. CDR1 and CDR2 from the germline V gene are SGHRS and YFSETQ. Trimming pared 4 bases from V and 2 bases from J, leaving 13 bases between. The CDR3 DNA reads as TGCGCCAGCAGCCGGGAGGGGGGAGGCAATCAGCCCCAGCATTTT. Translating it yields CASSREGGGNQPQHF. The full variable domain, with the rest looked up from reference TRBV5-1 and TRBJ1-5, is KAGVTQTPRYLIKTRGQQVTLSCSPISGHRSVSWYQQTPGQGLQFLFEYFSETQRNKGNFPGRFSGRQFSNSRSEMNVSTLELGDSALYLCASSREGGGNQPQHFGDGTRLSIL.

This clonotype was counted only a few times. The genes are TRBV7-9 and TRBJ2-1; D uncertain. Germline-derived CDR1 and CDR2 are SEHNR and FQNEAQ (reference sequence). Trimming pared 2 bases from V and 8 bases from J, leaving 10 bases between. The CDR3 loop spans 13 amino acids. The CDR3 reads CASSLSGSDEQFF. The CDR3 DNA is TGTGCCAGCAGCTTATCCGGGTCCGATGAGCAGTTCTTC. Using reference TRBV7-9 and TRBJ2-1 for the parts outside the CDR3, the full variable domain is DTGVSQNPRHKITKRGQNVTFRCDPISEHNRLYWYRQTLGQGPEFLTYFQNEAQLEKSRLLSDRFSAERPKGSFSTLEIQRTEQGDSAMYLCASSLSGSDEQFFGPGTRLTVL.

The sample holds a few counts of this clonotype. V usage is TRBV4-3 and J usage is TRBJ1-2; possibly TRBD1 for D (5 bases). CDR1 LGHNA and CDR2 YSLEER come from the germline V gene. The CDR3 loop spans 15 amino acids. V lost 2 bases and J 0 bases, leaving 10 bases between the germline ends. CDR3 residues: CASSQTGTANYGYTF. Written as DNA, the CDR3 is TGCGCCAGCAGCCAAACCGGGACCGCTAACTATGGCTACACCTTC.

The table lists this clonotype with a few counts. The genes are TRBV7-2 and TRBJ2-1; TRBD1 agrees at 10 bases. Germline V lookup: CDR1 SGHTA, CDR2 FQGNSA. The junction had 14 bases not matched to a gene; V was cut back by 5 bases and J by 7 bases. CDR3 length: 17 residues. CDR3 sequence: CASSTRTGTGEGNEQFF. In DNA form, the CDR3 reads TGTGCCAGCAGCACGAGGACCGGGACAGGGGAAGGAAATGAGCAGTTCTTC.

Details on this clonotype: A read error is possible here, since a much larger clone lies one base away. The chain couples TRBV20-1 to TRBJ2-1, with TRBD2 matching over 7 bases. The CDR3 loop spans 13 amino acids. Per the germline V gene, CDR1 is DFQATT and CDR2 is SNEGSKA (reference sequence). Trimming took 5 bases from V and 1 from J; bases not matched to a gene: 2. CDR3 in amino acids: CSAQAGSYNEQFF. The CDR3 region has the DNA TGCAGTGCTCAAGCGGGGTCCTACAATGAGCAGTTCTTC.

The chain employs TRBV20-1 and TRBJ2-7, with D possibly matching TRBD1 (6 bases). The V end lost 8 bases, the J end lost 2 bases, and 22 bases lay between the germline ends. CDR1 is DFQATT, CDR2 SNEGSKA, per germline (reference sequence). This CDR3 contains 15 residues. This chain's CDR3 is CSFTLAGTSTYEQYF. DNA for the CDR3: TGCAGTTTCACACTGGCCGGGACAAGCACCTACGAGCAGTACTTC.

This clonotype was detected many times. V usage is TRBV29-1 and J usage is TRBJ2-5; 12 bases map to TRBD2. The germline CDR1 and CDR2 sequences are SQVTM and ANQGSEA. V gave up 0 bases and J gave up 5 bases; unmatched junction bases: 7. There are 16 residues in the CDR3. In DNA form, the CDR3 reads TGCAGCGTTGAAGATCCCGGACTAGCGGGGTTGGAGACCCAGTACTTC. This codes for CSVEDPGLAGLETQYF. The complete variable domain, with remaining parts taken from reference TRBV29-1 and TRBJ2-5, reads SAVISQKPSRDICQRGTSLTIQCQVDSQVTMMFWYRQQPGQSLTLIATANQGSEATYESGFVIDKFPISRPNLTFSTLTVSNMSPEDSSIYLCSVEDPGLAGLETQYFGPGTRLLVL.

This clonotype was seen repeatedly, ten times or more. This rearrangement joins TRBV2 to TRBJ2-6; 8 bases align to TRBD1. V was clipped by 7 bases and J by 0 bases; unmatched bases: 8. This CDR3 comprises 17 residues. Germline loops: CDR1 SNHLY, CDR2 FYNNEI. The CDR3 sequence is CASIRDRRRSGANVLTF. The DNA for the CDR3 is TGTGCCAGCATTAGGGACAGGAGACGCTCTGGGGCCAACGTCCTGACTTTC.

This clonotype was found once. A much bigger clone sits one base away, suggesting this may be a read error. The V gene is TRBV7-9, the J gene TRBJ2-4; the D gene is possibly TRBD1 (5 bases). This CDR3 is built from 15 residues. With 5 bases removed from V and 5 bases from J, the gap between germline ends came to 16 bases. CDR1 is SEHNR, CDR2 FQNEAQ, per germline (reference sequence). The CDR3 loop reads CASSISTRVENIQYF. CDR3 bases: TGTGCCAGCAGCATTAGTACCAGGGTGGAAAACATTCAGTACTTC.

This clonotype was counted ten times or more. One end of the junction varies from germline; a read error may be responsible. This sequence joins TRBV5-1 and TRBJ2-1, with 7 nucleotides matching TRBD2. This CDR3 has 15 amino acids. CDR1 is SGHRS, CDR2 YFSETQ, per germline. CDR3 nucleotide sequence: TGTGCCAGCAGCTTCGGGGGGAGCTCCTACAATGAGCAGTTCTTC. Protein: CASSFGGSSYNEQFF.

This clonotype occurred many times. The chain carries TRBV6-2 or TRBV6-3 and TRBJ2-3; D is unresolved. Germline CDR1 is MNHEY and CDR2 is SVGEGT. This CDR3 has 14 amino acids. V was cut by 2 bases and J by 2 bases, with 8 bases left in between. For the CDR3, the DNA is TGTGCCAGCAGTTACCGGCCCGTCACAGATACGCAGTATTTT. This codes for CASSYRPVTDTQYF.